What follows describes a single T cell receptor beta chain. These data are taken from a study of blood T cell repertoires in COVID-19. Study at large: Whether acute or convalescent, the COVID-19 samples came from the United States, Italy and Spain. T cells, B-cell-depleted T cells, or PBMCs supplied cDNA or gDNA.

Germline V gene sequence: CDR1 KGHSH, CDR2 LQKENI. CDR3 length equals 13 residues. Trimming cost V 3 bases and J 7 bases; bases outside gene matches: 1. In the original processing: Reference gene primers were amplified, and this amplification served to estimate nucleated cell counts. Profiled with immunoSEQ multiplex PCR; TCRdb holds only in-frame clones, not every one. From that table come the V and J calls and clone size; the DNA was used to work out D and trimming. In the table there are tens of thousands of clones, about nine tenths of which are singletons. Sequenced sample: peripheral blood. The sequence was collected from a human donor with acute or convalescent COVID-19. The donor label of this sample is uncertain. This chain links TRBV18 with TRBJ1-5; 9 bases are shared with TRBD1. The CDR3 sequence is CASSPGQGQPQHF. The CDR3 DNA follows: TGTGCCAGCTCACCGGGACAGGGACAGCCCCAGCATTTT.